One and the same sample provided the 30 T cell receptor beta chains below, sequenced in a study of blood T cell repertoires in COVID-19. TCRdb's copy holds only in-frame clones and misses some; the assay was immunoSEQ multiplex PCR. The table includes about 140,000 clones, around 83% detected once. Material for sequencing was peripheral blood. The origin of the receptors is an older woman with acute or convalescent COVID-19.

The rearrangement joins TRBV12-5 to TRBJ2-5, with D maybe TRBD2 (5 bases). The CDR3 loop spans 16 amino acids. Trimming took 3 bases from V and 4 from J, leaving 18 bases between them. In germline, CDR1 is LGHNT, CDR2 FRNRAP. CDR3 sequence reads: CASGFRSLAKGETQYF. Written as DNA, the CDR3 is TGTGCTAGTGGTTTCCGCAGTCTAGCTAAGGGAGAGACCCAGTACTTC.

V is TRBV30 and J is TRBJ2-7; a possible D gene is TRBD1 (6 bases). The CDR3 has 13 residues. Between the trimmed V and J ends, which lost 1 base and 4 bases, there was a span of 11 bases. The germline CDR1 and CDR2 sequences are GTSNPN and SVGIG (reference sequence). CDR3 loop: CAWSDRAGYEQYF. CDR3 in DNA: TGTGCCTGGAGTGACAGGGCCGGTTACGAGCAGTACTTC.

The rearrangement links TRBV30 to TRBJ2-7, with 9 bases fitting TRBD1. J gave up 4 bases and V 1 base, and 11 bases lay outside the gene matches. The CDR3 loop spans 16 amino acids. Germline V gene data show CDR1 as GTSNPN and CDR2 as SVGIG (reference sequence). CDR3 residues: CAWSDSTGTGQYEQYF. The DNA for the CDR3 is TGTGCCTGGAGTGATTCCACCGGGACAGGGCAATACGAGCAGTACTTC.

This chain uses TRBV11-2 with TRBJ1-1, with 9 bases identical to TRBD1. This CDR3 comprises 14 residues. The germline CDR1 and CDR2 sequences are SGHAT and FQNNGV. Trimming took 5 bases from V and 5 from J; bases not matched to a gene: 6. The CDR3 nucleotides read TGTGCCAGCAGCGGGAACAGGGGGCAAACTGAAGCTTTCTTT. Translating it yields CASSGNRGQTEAFF.

The J gene is TRBJ1-1, the V gene TRBV6-1, with 9 bases fitting TRBD1. CDR1 is MNHNS, CDR2 SASEGT, per germline. CDR3 length equals 15 residues. The ends lost 2 bases at V and 6 bases at J; junction bases unmatched: 7. The CDR3, as DNA: TGTGCCAGCAGTGAAAGGGGGACAGGGATCGCTGAAGCTTTCTTT. The encoded protein is CASSERGTGIAEAFF.

A single count supports this clone. The rearrangement joins TRBV7-9 to TRBJ2-7; TRBD2 matches at 11 bases. With 1 base clipped from V and 4 bases from J, the junction kept 9 bases outside the gene matches. This CDR3 comprises 17 residues. CDR1 and CDR2 from the germline V gene are SEHNR and FQNEAQ (reference sequence). The CDR3 DNA reads as TGTGCCAGCAGCTTAGGAGGATTAGCGGGGGGGAATTACGAGCAGTACTTC. Protein product: CASSLGGLAGGNYEQYF.

The chain joins TRBV19 to TRBJ2-2; possibly TRBD2 for D (5 bases). The V and J ends lost 3 bases and 7 bases respectively, with 21 bases between them. This CDR3 is built from 17 residues. Germline CDR1 LNHDA, CDR2 SQIVND (reference sequence). In DNA form, the CDR3 reads TGTGCCAGTAGTATTGCCGCTTCGTCTGGGGAGAGCGGGGAGCTGTTTTTT. Translated: CASSIAASSGESGELFF.

The rearrangement joins TRBV7-2 to TRBJ2-1; 7 positions match TRBD1. The V and J ends lost 6 bases and 0 bases, in that order; junction bases with no gene match: 5. There are 15 residues in the CDR3. The germline V gene encodes CDR1 SGHTA and CDR2 FQGNSA. DNA of the CDR3: TGTGCCAGCAGACTGGACAGGAGCTCCTACAATGAGCAGTTCTTC. It translates to CASRLDRSSYNEQFF.

The CDR3 loop reads CASSAMETQYF. CDR3 sequence (DNA): TGCGCCAGCAGCGCGATGGAGACCCAGTACTTC. This sequence joins TRBV5-1 and TRBJ2-5; D gene ambiguous. Looked up from germline, CDR1 is SGHRS and CDR2 is YFSETQ. The CDR3 runs to 11 residues. The V and J ends lost 4 bases and 5 bases respectively, with 6 bases between them.

This chain joins TRBV7-9 and TRBJ1-5; D is unresolved. Trimming removed 3 bases from V and 3 bases from J, with 3 bases in between. The CDR3 extends over 12 amino acids. The V gene's germline CDR1 is SEHNR and CDR2 FQNEAQ (reference sequence). The CDR3 reads CASSFLNQPQHF. The CDR3 coding sequence is TGTGCCAGCAGCTTCCTCAATCAGCCCCAGCATTTT.

The chain employs TRBV5-4 and TRBJ2-7, with TRBD2 matching over 7 bases. From germline, CDR1 is SGHNT and CDR2 YYREEE (reference sequence). The length of the CDR3 is 15 residues. V shed 2 bases, J shed 0 bases, and the junction held 5 bases outside the gene matches. The CDR3 nucleotides read TGTGCCAGCAGCTTCGGAACTAGCGCCTCCTACGAGCAGTACTTC. Amino acids: CASSFGTSASYEQYF.

The count of this clone is one. The chain couples TRBV19 to TRBJ2-2, with a possible D match to TRBD1 (6 bases). This CDR3 comprises 14 residues. V lost 1 base and J 7 bases, leaving 10 bases between the germline ends. Germline CDR1 LNHDA, CDR2 SQIVND (reference sequence). CDR3 region: CASSIARGGGELFF. CDR3 sequence (DNA): TGTGCCAGTAGTATAGCCAGGGGCGGCGGGGAGCTGTTTTTT.

The chain couples TRBV4-1 to TRBJ2-5; 9 nucleotides align to TRBD1. Per germline, CDR1 MGHRA and CDR2 YSYEKL. The CDR3 runs to 16 residues. Trimming cost V 0 bases and J 3 bases; bases outside gene matches: 5. CDR3: CASSQDGTGMKETQYF. The CDR3 DNA is TGCGCCAGCAGCCAAGATGGGACAGGGATGAAAGAGACCCAGTACTTC.

J is TRBJ2-1 and V is TRBV3-1 (or the pseudogene TRBV3-2); 9 bases line up with TRBD2. With 2 bases clipped from V and 7 bases from J, the junction kept 9 bases outside the gene matches. CDR3 length: 16 amino acids. Germline values: CDR1 LGHDT, CDR2 YNNKEL (reference sequence). CDR3 protein: CASSQLAGYQRNEQFF. CDR3 in DNA: TGTGCCAGCAGCCAACTAGCGGGGTACCAGAGGAATGAGCAGTTCTTC.

The V gene is TRBV5-1, the J gene TRBJ2-3; D might be TRBD1 (5 bases). CDR1 and CDR2 (germline): SGHRS, YFSETQ. V lost 6 bases and J lost 0, with 14 bases in between. The CDR3 runs 15 residues. CDR3: CASKAVTGSTDTQYF. CDR3 DNA: TGCGCCAGCAAGGCGGTAACAGGTAGCACAGATACGCAGTATTTT.

The genes are TRBV7-3 and TRBJ1-2; TRBD1 matches at 9 bases. Germline V gene data show CDR1 as SGHTA and CDR2 as FQGTGA. The length of the CDR3 is 13 residues. V lost 5 bases to trimming and J lost 8 bases; unmatched junction nucleotides: 6. The CDR3 here is CASSGRDRAGYTF. CDR3 nucleotide sequence: TGTGCCAGCAGCGGCCGGGACAGGGCAGGCTACACCTTC. The full variable domain, its missing parts supplied by reference TRBV7-3 and TRBJ1-2, is GAGVSQTPSNKVTEKGKYVELRCDPISGHTALYWYRQSLGQGPEFLIYFQGTGAADDSGLPNDRFFAVRPEGSVSTLKIQRTERGDSAVYLCASSGRDRAGYTFGSGTRLTVV.

The genes are TRBV4-1 and TRBJ1-2; 10 bases match TRBD1. V dropped 6 bases and J dropped 2; count of bases not matched to a gene: 6. CDR3 size: 15 residues. Germline CDR1 and CDR2: MGHRA and YSYEKL. CDR3 region: CASSSGTGVNYGYTF. The CDR3 DNA sequence: TGCGCCAGCAGTTCCGGGACAGGGGTAAACTATGGCTACACCTTC.

The chain couples TRBV5-6 to TRBJ2-1; possible D gene TRBD1, 7 bases. Germline values: CDR1 SGHDT, CDR2 YYEEEE. V dropped 1 base and J dropped 8 bases, with 16 bases sitting between them. The CDR3 contains 15 residues. The CDR3 region has the DNA TGTGCCAGCAGCTTGCTCGGCAGGGGGGAGGATGAGCAGTTCTTC. Protein product: CASSLLGRGEDEQFF.

The chain combines TRBV30 with TRBJ2-4, with D perhaps matching TRBD1 (5 bases). CDR1 and CDR2 from the germline V gene are GTSNPN and SVGIG (reference sequence). V lost 3 bases to trimming and J lost 0 bases, with 12 bases between them. The CDR3 extends over 15 amino acids. The chain's CDR3 is CAWSHTGLAKNIQYF. The CDR3 DNA reads TGTGCCTGGAGCCATACAGGTTTAGCCAAAAACATTCAGTACTTC.

The genes are TRBV2 and TRBJ1-4; maybe TRBD1 (6 bases). The CDR3 contains 12 residues. The V end was cut by 5 bases, the J end by 7 bases, with 8 bases between. CDR1 is SNHLY, CDR2 FYNNEI, per germline. The chain's CDR3 is CASSLQGEKLFF. The CDR3 coding sequence is TGTGCCAGCAGTTTACAGGGTGAAAAACTGTTTTTT.

This clone has more than one count but fewer than ten. At the DNA level, this CDR3 is encoded by other sequences in the same sample as well. The chain links TRBV15 to TRBJ2-5; D might be TRBD2 (7 bases). V was clipped by 3 bases and J by 5 bases, with 13 bases between them. Germline loops: CDR1 LNHNV, CDR2 YYDKDF (reference sequence). CDR3 length: 14 amino acids. DNA of the CDR3: TGTGCCACCAGCAGTAGGGGGGGAGGTGAGACCCAGTACTTC. Translating it yields CATSSRGGGETQYF.

The chain couples TRBV13 to TRBJ1-6, with a tentative D call TRBD1 (5 bases). The CDR3 sequence is 19 residues long. CDR1 and CDR2 (germline): PRHDT, FYEKMQ (reference sequence). Trimming removed 4 bases at V and 2 bases at J, with 21 bases between. This CDR3 is CASSSQVVGVSPYNSPLHF. The DNA of the CDR3 is TGTGCCAGCAGCTCACAGGTTGTAGGGGTAAGCCCCTATAATTCACCCCTCCACTTT.

This clone was seen a single time. The chain uses TRBV5-1 and TRBJ1-1; a possible D gene is TRBD1 (5 bases). The CDR3 length is 13 residues. V shed 0 bases and J shed 4 bases, with 7 bases lying between them. CDR1 and CDR2 (germline): SGHRS, YFSETQ. The chain's CDR3 is CASSLEGLTEAFF. The DNA of the CDR3 is TGCGCCAGCAGCTTGGAGGGGCTCACTGAAGCTTTCTTT.

This chain links TRBV14 with TRBJ1-2; 9 bases agree with TRBD1. J was trimmed by 5 bases and V by 4 bases; bases with no gene match: 2. CDR3 size: 13 residues. Germline CDR1 is SGHDN and CDR2 is FVKESK. The CDR3 loop is CASSRDRAYGYTF. The CDR3 coding sequence is TGTGCCAGCAGCCGGGACAGGGCGTATGGCTACACCTTC. The whole variable domain, filled in from reference TRBV14 and TRBJ1-2, reads EAGVTQFPSHSVIEKGQTVTLRCDPISGHDNLYWYRRVMGKEIKFLLHFVKESKQDESGMPNNRFLAERTGGTYSTLKVQPAELEDSGVYFCASSRDRAYGYTFGSGTRLTVV.

The chain employs TRBV28 and TRBJ2-2, with D perhaps matching TRBD1 (6 bases). V was trimmed by 3 bases and J by 2 bases, leaving 13 bases between them. This CDR3 is 16 amino acids long. Germline V gene data show CDR1 as MDHEN and CDR2 as SYDVKM. The CDR3 here is CASSFQGRTNTGELFF. DNA for the CDR3: TGTGCCAGCAGTTTCCAGGGGCGTACTAACACCGGGGAGCTGTTTTTT.

The table lists this clone with a count of one. This chain joins TRBV28 and TRBJ2-7, with D tentatively TRBD2 (6 bases). Germline CDR1 reads MDHEN; CDR2 reads SYDVKM. The CDR3 runs to 16 residues. The V end was cut by 4 bases, the J end by 1 base, with 17 bases between. CDR3 sequence reads: CASSSPGPGVSYEQYF. Here the CDR3 DNA reads TGTGCCAGCAGTTCCCCAGGACCGGGGGTGTCCTACGAGCAGTACTTC.

The genes are TRBV2 and TRBJ1-2; 9 bases fit TRBD1. This CDR3 is 15 amino acids long. The germline gives CDR1 SNHLY, CDR2 FYNNEI. V lost 4 bases to trimming and J lost 5 bases; unmatched junction nucleotides: 8. The CDR3 protein is CASSVEGQGVYGYTF. The DNA for the CDR3 is TGTGCCAGCAGTGTAGAGGGACAGGGCGTATATGGCTACACCTTC. The full variable domain, with the rest looked up from reference TRBV2 and TRBJ1-2, is EPEVTQTPSHQVTQMGQEVILRCVPISNHLYFYWYRQILGQKVEFLVSFYNNEISEKSEIFDDQFSVERPDGSNFTLKIRSTKLEDSAMYFCASSVEGQGVYGYTFGSGTRLTVV.

V usage is TRBV18 and J usage is TRBJ1-1; D gene unclear. V lost 2 bases and J 1 base, leaving 11 bases between the germline ends. The germline V gene has CDR1 KGHSH and CDR2 LQKENI. The length of the CDR3 is 15 residues. In nucleotides, the CDR3 is TGTGCCAGCTCACCATCAGGCAGGCAGAACACTGAAGCTTTCTTT. Its translation: CASSPSGRQNTEAFF.

The chain employs TRBV5-1 and TRBJ1-1; maybe TRBD1 (6 bases). The V end was cut by 1 base, the J end by 1 base, with 11 bases between. This CDR3 is built from 15 residues. Germline CDR1 and CDR2: SGHRS and YFSETQ. CDR3 DNA sequence: TGCGCCAGCAGCTTGTCGACAGGCTCGAACACTGAAGCTTTCTTT. Protein sequence: CASSLSTGSNTEAFF.

The rearrangement uses TRBV7-2 and TRBJ1-2; no definite D call. V shed 5 bases and J shed 0 bases, with 10 bases lying between them. Germline CDR1 SGHTA, CDR2 FQGNSA. The CDR3 length is 14 residues. The CDR3, as DNA: TGTGCCAGCAGCCGCGAGGGTTCTAACTATGGCTACACCTTC. Its translation is CASSREGSNYGYTF.